This T cell receptor beta chain was sequenced in a study of technical replicates of blood from a few donors. This clone appeared a single time. Profiling relied on immunoSEQ multiplex PCR, and the TCRdb table lists in-frame clones only, not all of them. The sample lists some 80,000 clones; 90% to 95% were seen once. The receptor comes from a human donor in good health. What was sequenced was T cells isolated from PBMCs.

The DNA for the CDR3 is TGTGCCAGCTCACCACTCGATCCCGCAGAGGACAGGGGCAATCAGCCCCAGCATTTT. Its translation is CASSPLDPAEDRGNQPQHF. The V gene is TRBV18, the J gene TRBJ1-5; 8 bases line up with TRBD1. Per the germline V gene, CDR1 is KGHSH and CDR2 is LQKENI. With V trimmed by 1 base and J by 2 bases, 13 bases remained unmatched. This CDR3 contains 19 residues.